The next 4 T cell receptor beta chains were all read from a single sample in a study of lymphopenia after photon versus proton radiotherapy. Assay: immunoSEQ multiplex PCR; the TCRdb copy retains only in-frame clones and omits some. Seen here are some 28,000 clones, around 80% observed once, and the top ten hold roughly a third. The sequenced sample was peripheral blood, obtained from a patient treated with photon-based radiotherapy. The receptors originated from a man aged 45-65 years with gastric cancer.

The chain combines TRBV30 with TRBJ1-1; TRBD1 might be the D (5 bases). This CDR3 is 15 amino acids long. V was shortened by 4 bases and J by 2 bases, with 17 bases between the two germline ends. Germline V gives CDR1 GTSNPN, CDR2 SVGIG (reference sequence). CDR3 in amino acids: CAWKRRAGTNTEAFF. For the CDR3, the DNA is TGTGCCTGGAAGCGGCGGGCAGGGACCAACACTGAAGCTTTCTTT.

The J gene is TRBJ1-5, the V gene TRBV5-5; possible D gene TRBD1, 5 bases. Germline lookup yields CDR1 SGHKS and CDR2 YYEKEE (reference sequence). Trimming cost V 5 bases and J 2 bases, with 14 bases left between them. The CDR3 spans 15 residues. This CDR3 reads CASSSHGGGNQPQHF. In DNA form, the CDR3 reads TGTGCCAGCAGTTCTCACGGAGGGGGCAATCAGCCCCAGCATTTT.

This clone appeared once. The chain is built from TRBV10-3 and TRBJ2-2; D is ambiguous. The CDR3 contains 11 residues. With 6 bases removed from V and 3 bases from J, the gap between germline ends came to 2 bases. Germline V gene sequence: CDR1 ENHRY, CDR2 SYGVKD. The CDR3 reads CAISDTGELFF. The CDR3 bases are TGTGCCATCAGCGACACCGGGGAGCTGTTTTTT.

CDR3 sequence reads: CASSPWDSPYEQYV. In DNA, the CDR3 is TGTGCCAGCAGCCCCTGGGACAGCCCCTACGAGCAGTACGTC. The chain combines TRBV12-1 with TRBJ2-7; the DNA was not used to check the table's D call, TRBD1. TRBV12-1 is marked as a pseudogene. This CDR3 region has 14 residues.